Below are 7 T cell receptor beta chains sequenced from a single sample in a study of T-cell memory formation after mild COVID-19. TCRdb ran MiXCR on the 5' RACE reads and lists one entry per CDR3 protein. The sample yields about 50,000 distinct CDR3 sequences, 10% to 15% seen once. Sequencing used PBMCs or a T cell subset sorted from them (not recorded which). These receptors were obtained from a man in his late teens or twenties who had mild COVID-19 (a few samples of this study predate the infection). Cell type and time point are not known.

This clonotype has more than one count but fewer than ten. The chain links TRBV7-9 to TRBJ2-2, with 7 bases that match TRBD1. Losses at the gene ends were 8 bases for V and 6 bases for J; bases not matched to a gene: 9. The CDR3 has 14 amino acids. CDR1 and CDR2 from the germline V gene are SEHNR and FQNEAQ (reference sequence). Here the CDR3 DNA reads TGTGCCAGCCATACGGGACAGCTAGCCGGGGAGCTGTTTTTT. It codes for CASHTGQLAGELFF.

This clonotype turned up a few times. The rearrangement uses TRBV12-3 or TRBV12-4 and TRBJ2-3, with D uncertain. Trimming took 6 bases from V and 1 from J, leaving 14 bases between them. This CDR3 has 15 residues. CDR3 sequence reads: CASSPTSWGTDTQYF. The CDR3, as DNA: TGTGCCAGCAGCCCAACATCATGGGGCACAGATACGCAGTATTTT.

This clonotype appeared a few times. The chain recombines TRBV7-9 with TRBJ2-2; a possible D gene is TRBD2 (5 bases). V was pared by 4 bases and J by 2 bases, with 11 bases between. This CDR3 contains 15 residues. Germline V gives CDR1 SEHNR, CDR2 FQNEAQ (reference sequence). The CDR3 loop is CASSSGITNTGELFF. The CDR3 DNA sequence: TGTGCCAGCAGCTCCGGGATCACTAACACCGGGGAGCTGTTTTTT.

This clonotype has more than one count but fewer than ten. The rearrangement links TRBV2 to TRBJ2-1; possible D gene TRBD2, 6 bases. The CDR3 extends over 14 amino acids. CDR1 and CDR2 from the germline V gene are SNHLY and FYNNEI. V lost 4 bases, J lost 3 bases, and 10 bases lay in between. Here the CDR3 DNA reads TGTGCCAGCAGTGCGGGGGAGCTCTACAATGAGCAGTTCTTC. It encodes CASSAGELYNEQFF.

The sample holds many counts of this clonotype. This chain links TRBV6-2 or TRBV6-3 with TRBJ2-7; no definite D call. Germline V gives CDR1 MNHEY, CDR2 SVGEGT. The CDR3 is 14 amino acids. V was trimmed by 8 bases and J by 0 bases, leaving 14 bases between them. The CDR3 bases are TGTGCCAGCGAGCGCGGCTCCCCCTCCTACGAGCAGTACTTC. Protein: CASERGSPSYEQYF.

V is TRBV10-1 and J is TRBJ2-7, with D possibly being TRBD2 (6 bases). Germline V CDR1 and CDR2: WNHNN, SYGVQD (reference sequence). CDR3 size: 16 residues. Trimming cost V 0 bases and J 12 bases, with 24 bases left between them. The CDR3 region is CASSESIGGTPIRRYF. DNA for the CDR3: TGCGCCAGCAGTGAGTCGATTGGGGGGACCCCTATTCGGCGGTACTTC.

The chain couples TRBV5-1 to TRBJ2-3; 7 nucleotides line up with TRBD1. Germline CDR1 SGHRS, CDR2 YFSETQ. Trimming removed 0 bases from V and 4 bases from J; junction bases left unmatched: 8. The CDR3 runs 16 residues. The CDR3 DNA follows: TGCGCCAGCAGCTTGGAGAGGACAGGCCGAGCAGATACGCAGTATTTT. Its translation: CASSLERTGRADTQYF. The complete variable domain, with remaining parts taken from reference TRBV5-1 and TRBJ2-3, reads KAGVTQTPRYLIKTRGQQVTLSCSPISGHRSVSWYQQTPGQGLQFLFEYFSETQRNKGNFPGRFSGRQFSNSRSEMNVSTLELGDSALYLCASSLERTGRADTQYFGPGTRLTVL.